This T cell receptor beta chain was sequenced in a study of blood T cell repertoires in COVID-19. About the research overall: The study drew acute and convalescent COVID-19 samples from the United States, Italy and Spain. PBMCs, B-cell-depleted T cells, or T cells provided the cDNA or gDNA that made up the material.

The germline V gene encodes CDR1 SGHRS and CDR2 YFSETQ. The CDR3 totals 18 residues. The V segment lost 4 bases and the J segment 4 bases; nucleotides outside the gene matches: 18. Per the authors' pipeline: For nucleated cells, counts were estimated from reference gene primer amplification. The table came from immunoSEQ multiplex PCR; TCRdb's copy has only in-frame clones and leaves some out. The V and J calls and clone size come from that table; D and trimming were worked out from the DNA. This sample has over 200,000 clones, with roughly 78% found just once. Sample: peripheral blood. This clonotype originated in a woman between 35 and 50 years old with acute or convalescent COVID-19. This chain connects TRBV5-1 to TRBJ2-7, with TRBD2 matching over 9 bases. Here the CDR3 reads CASSPRQAGGTGWYEQYF. The CDR3 region has the DNA TGCGCCAGCAGCCCCAGACAAGCGGGGGGAACGGGTTGGTACGAGCAGTACTTC.